Sequencing of this TCR beta chain was carried out in a study of graft-versus-host responses after intestinal transplantation. Study-wide background: Recipients across the board were started on anti-thymocyte globulin induction, then kept on tacrolimus and steroids for approximately three years.

For this clone: Its antigen is as yet unknown.

The data were produced by immunoSEQ multiplex PCR, yet TCRdb's version contains in-frame clones alone and is incomplete. Altogether 85,000 to 110,000 clones are present, approximately 93% being singletons, with the ten largest covering approximately 1%. V lost 7 bases to trimming and J lost 2 bases; unmatched junction nucleotides: 4. Germline V gives CDR1 LNHDA, CDR2 SQIVND (reference sequence). There are 14 residues in the CDR3. Study findings and constraints: GvH clones turned up in recipient marrow; some had shown up first in ileum or blood. Graft-versus-host to host-versus-graft clonal ratios in allografts were high in patients with graft-donor T cell macrochimerism.

The starting material was unstimulated CD8+ T cells sorted from spleen or lymph node cells, obtained before intestinal transplant. The genes are TRBV19 and TRBJ2-1; 8 bases line up with TRBD2. The receptor was isolated from a human donor who received an intestinal transplant. CDR3: CASKRGNPYNEQFF. Written as DNA, the CDR3 is TGTGCCAGTAAGCGGGGGAATCCCTACAATGAGCAGTTCTTC.